This T cell receptor (beta chain) is drawn from a study of blood T cell repertoires in COVID-19. Clones were read by immunoSEQ multiplex PCR, and TCRdb kept only the in-frame ones, dropping some. The table includes approximately 170,000 clones, around 83% detected once. Germline V gene lookup returns CDR1 SNHLY and CDR2 FYNNEI. This CDR3 spans 13 amino acids. V lost 6 bases, J lost 9 bases, and 15 bases lay in between. The rearrangement uses TRBV2 and TRBJ1-5, with D tentatively TRBD1 (6 bases). The clonotype originates from a woman aged 45 to 65 in a cohort exposed to, infected with or recovered from COVID-19 (not recorded which). Sample: PBMCs or T cells enriched from blood (not recorded which). This CDR3 is CASRQGGVGPQHF. For the CDR3, the DNA is TGTGCCAGCAGACAGGGAGGGGTTGGGCCCCAGCATTTT.